Each of the 14 T cell receptor beta chains below was sequenced from the same sample in a study of T cells after yellow fever vaccination. TCRdb independently ran MiXCR on the 5' RACE reads; one entry per CDR3 protein. The data show more than 300,000 distinct CDR3 sequences, roughly 10% seen once. This material consisted of CD4+ T cells sorted from PBMCs, taken 45 days after the yellow fever booster vaccination. The source is a man between 18 and 29 years old who received the YFV17D yellow fever vaccine.

The V gene is TRBV4-1, the J gene TRBJ1-1; TRBD1 agrees at 9 bases. This CDR3 contains 20 residues. V was clipped by 2 bases and J by 2 bases; unmatched bases: 18. The V gene's germline CDR1 is MGHRA and CDR2 YSYEKL. CDR3 nucleotide sequence: TGCGCCAGCAGCCAACAAAAAGTCTTTCAGGGGGGACAGGGAAACACTGAAGCTTTCTTT. This codes for CASSQQKVFQGGQGNTEAFF.

The chain joins TRBV6-1 to TRBJ1-2; D remains ambiguous. Germline V gene lookup returns CDR1 MNHNS and CDR2 SASEGT. The CDR3 runs 18 residues. The germline V and J ends were trimmed by 0 bases and 2 bases, with 19 bases remaining between them. The CDR3 coding sequence is TGTGCCAGCAGTGAAGCGCTTCTTGGAAAGCTAGGGAACTATGGCTACACCTTC. Amino acid sequence: CASSEALLGKLGNYGYTF.

V and J are TRBV2 and TRBJ2-3; 8 bases agree with TRBD2. The CDR3 covers 15 residues. The germline CDR1 and CDR2 sequences are SNHLY and FYNNEI. With 6 bases clipped from V and 4 bases from J, the junction kept 9 bases outside the gene matches. The CDR3 DNA sequence: TGTGCCAGCAGCCCGGGACTAGTCGGTCCAGATACGCAGTATTTT. Its translation is CASSPGLVGPDTQYF.

This clonotype has more than one count but fewer than ten. The CDR3 protein is CASSLARHMNTEAFF. The CDR3 nucleotides are TGTGCCAGCAGTTTAGCGAGGCATATGAACACTGAAGCTTTCTTT. The chain uses TRBV12-3 or TRBV12-4 and TRBJ1-1; D is uncertain. The CDR3 length is 15 residues. Trimming stripped 0 bases from V and 0 bases from J, with 8 bases between.

V is TRBV12-3 or TRBV12-4 and J is TRBJ1-1; D unresolved. The CDR3 is 12 residues long. V shed 3 bases and J shed 3 bases, with 5 bases lying between them. The DNA for the CDR3 is TGTGCCAGCAGTTTGAGGTACACTGAAGCTTTCTTT. It yields the protein CASSLRYTEAFF.

V and J are TRBV5-1 and TRBJ2-1; D tentatively reads TRBD1 or TRBD2 (6 bases each). V was pared by 0 bases and J by 0 bases, with 10 bases between. The CDR3 contains 16 residues. Germline values: CDR1 SGHRS, CDR2 YFSETQ. The CDR3 nucleotides are TGCGCCAGCAGCTTGGCAGGGGAGGTCTCCTACAATGAGCAGTTCTTC. This codes for CASSLAGEVSYNEQFF.

This clonotype was counted only a few times. The chain joins TRBV5-1 to TRBJ2-3; possible D gene TRBD2, 6 bases. From germline, CDR1 is SGHRS and CDR2 YFSETQ. This CDR3 contains 15 residues. The germline V and J ends were trimmed by 3 bases and 2 bases, with 13 bases remaining between them. CDR3 loop: CASSYTGDVTDTQYF. DNA for the CDR3: TGCGCCAGCAGCTATACGGGGGACGTCACAGATACGCAGTATTTT.

V is TRBV18 and J is TRBJ2-5; 8 bases are shared with TRBD1. J was trimmed by 5 bases and V by 5 bases; bases with no gene match: 10. Germline CDR1 reads KGHSH; CDR2 reads LQKENI. The CDR3 runs to 15 residues. The CDR3 sequence: CASSTGSQGDETQYF. CDR3 DNA sequence: TGTGCCAGCTCAACGGGATCACAGGGGGACGAGACCCAGTACTTC. Full variable domain (remainder filled in from reference TRBV18 and TRBJ2-5): NAGVMQNPRHLVRRRGQEARLRCSPMKGHSHVYWYRQLPEEGLKFMVYLQKENIIDESGMPKERFSAEFPKEGPSILRIQQVVRGDSAAYFCASSTGSQGDETQYFGPGTRLLVL.

J is TRBJ2-7 and V is TRBV20-1, with 8 bases matching TRBD1. CDR3 size: 14 residues. CDR1 DFQATT and CDR2 SNEGSKA come from the germline V gene (reference sequence). V shed 7 bases, J shed 1 base, and the junction held 9 bases outside the gene matches. CDR3 sequence: CSGKDRVGSYEQYV. CDR3 in DNA: TGCAGTGGGAAGGACAGGGTTGGTTCCTACGAGCAGTACGTC.

This clonotype was detected only a few times. V and J are TRBV4-2 and TRBJ2-3; D perhaps matches TRBD2 (6 bases). From germline, CDR1 is LGHNA and CDR2 YNFKEQ. Trimming shortened V by 5 bases and J by 3 bases, and 15 bases separated the two germline ends. This CDR3 is built from 15 residues. The CDR3 here is CASSGPGTLTDTQYF. The DNA for the CDR3 is TGTGCCAGCAGCGGTCCCGGGACTCTGACAGATACGCAGTATTTT.

This clonotype was detected many times. The gene calls are TRBV20-1 and TRBJ2-3; D ambiguous. Germline assignment: CDR1 DFQATT and CDR2 SNEGSKA (reference sequence). Trimming stripped 6 bases from V and 7 bases from J, with 17 bases between. The CDR3 runs 13 residues. The CDR3 DNA reads as TGCAGTGCCCTTAGCACAGATACGCATACGCAGTATTTT. Protein sequence: CSALSTDTHTQYF.

At least ten counts were recorded for this clonotype. The chain is built from TRBV12-3 or TRBV12-4 and TRBJ2-3; 11 bases fit TRBD2. Trimming cost V 6 bases and J 0 bases; bases outside gene matches: 5. The CDR3 has 16 residues. The CDR3 loop reads CASSPTSGASTDTQYF. The CDR3 nucleotides are TGTGCCAGCAGCCCGACTAGCGGGGCTAGCACAGATACGCAGTATTTT.

The gene calls are TRBV27 and TRBJ1-1; TRBD1 might be the D (6 bases). This CDR3 comprises 15 residues. V was trimmed by 3 bases and J by 4 bases, leaving 15 bases between them. CDR1 and CDR2 (germline): MNHEY, SMNVEV (reference sequence). The CDR3 here is CASSLGRGRGTEAFF. Here the CDR3 DNA reads TGTGCCAGCAGTTTGGGCAGGGGAAGGGGCACTGAAGCTTTCTTT.

This clonotype was detected only a few times. This chain uses TRBV12-3 or TRBV12-4 with TRBJ2-7, with 8 bases lining up with TRBD2. The V and J ends lost 0 bases and 4 bases, in that order; junction bases with no gene match: 5. This CDR3 has 15 residues. The CDR3 reads CASSLAGLGRYEQYF. The CDR3 DNA reads TGTGCCAGCAGTTTAGCGGGACTAGGCCGTTACGAGCAGTACTTC.